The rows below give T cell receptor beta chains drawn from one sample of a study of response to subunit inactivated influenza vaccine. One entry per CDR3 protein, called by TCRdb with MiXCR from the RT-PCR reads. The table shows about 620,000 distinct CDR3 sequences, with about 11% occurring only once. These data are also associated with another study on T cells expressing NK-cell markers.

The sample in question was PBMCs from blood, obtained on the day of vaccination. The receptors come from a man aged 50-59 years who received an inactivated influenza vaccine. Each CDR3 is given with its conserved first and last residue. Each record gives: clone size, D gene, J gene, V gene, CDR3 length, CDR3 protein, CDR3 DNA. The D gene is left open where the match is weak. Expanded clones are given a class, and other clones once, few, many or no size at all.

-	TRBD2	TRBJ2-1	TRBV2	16	CASRWGGAGEVWGQFF	TGTGCCAGCAGATGGGGGGGAGCGGGAGAGGTATGGGGGCAGTTCTTC
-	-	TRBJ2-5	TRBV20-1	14	CSARSPASQETQYF	TGCAGTGCTAGATCCCCAGCCAGCCAAGAGACCCAGTACTTC
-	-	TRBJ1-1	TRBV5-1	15	CASSLVGAGGNEAFF	TGCGCCAGCAGCTTGGTCGGGGCAGGAGGAAATGAAGCTTTCTTT
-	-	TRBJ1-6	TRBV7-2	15	CASSPMVQGNSPLHF	TGTGCCAGCAGCCCAATGGTACAGGGTAATTCACCCCTCCACTTT
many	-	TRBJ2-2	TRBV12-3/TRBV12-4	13	CASRELGTGELFF	TGTGCCAGCAGGGAATTGGGCACCGGGGAGCTGTTTTTT
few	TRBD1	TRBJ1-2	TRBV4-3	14	CASSQEDRGLGVTF	TGCGCCAGCAGCCAAGAGGACAGGGGTCTAGGTGTCACCTTC
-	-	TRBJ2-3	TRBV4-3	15	CASSQDGRAPDTQYF	TGCGCCAGCAGCCAAGACGGGCGGGCGCCAGATACGCAGTATTTT
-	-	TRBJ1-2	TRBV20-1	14	CSAYPGLWLYGYTF	TGCAGTGCCTATCCGGGTCTCTGGTTATATGGCTACACCTTC
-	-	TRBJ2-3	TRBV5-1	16	CASSWRGIGSTDTQYF	TGCGCCAGCAGCTGGAGGGGTATCGGGAGCACAGATACGCAGTATTTT
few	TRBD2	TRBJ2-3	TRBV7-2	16	CASSSGLAGGVDTQYF	TGTGCCAGCAGCTCGGGACTAGCGGGAGGGGTAGATACGCAGTATTTT
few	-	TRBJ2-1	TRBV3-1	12	CASSHEQWRLFF	TGTGCCAGCAGCCACGAGCAGTGGAGATTGTTCTTC
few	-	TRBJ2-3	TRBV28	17	CASSLGRTALMGRTQYF	TGTGCCAGCAGTTTAGGTAGGACAGCTCTGATGGGGCGGACGCAGTATTTT
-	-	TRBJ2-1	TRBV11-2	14	CASSLVSRAGEQFF	TGTGCCAGCAGCTTAGTTAGCAGGGCGGGTGAGCAGTTCTTC
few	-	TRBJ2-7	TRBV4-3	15	CASSQDWGATYEQYF	TGCGCCAGCAGCCAAGACTGGGGGGCAACCTACGAGCAGTACTTC
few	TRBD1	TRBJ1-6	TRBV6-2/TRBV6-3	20	CASSYSEGPGQSSYNSPLHF	TGTGCCAGCAGTTACTCTGAAGGACCGGGACAGAGCTCCTATAATTCACCCCTCCACTTT
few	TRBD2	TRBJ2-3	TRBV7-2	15	CASSLPAGGLHTQYF	TGTGCCAGCAGCTTACCAGCGGGGGGGCTTCATACGCAGTATTTT
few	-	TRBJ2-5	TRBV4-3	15	CASSQDYRDQETQYF	TGCGCCAGCAGCCAAGATTACAGAGACCAAGAGACCCAGTACTTC
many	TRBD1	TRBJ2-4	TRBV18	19	CASSPRDRRPDLAKNIQYF	TGTGCCAGCTCACCCCGGGACAGGAGGCCCGATTTAGCCAAAAACATTCAGTACTTC
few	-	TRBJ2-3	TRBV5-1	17	CASSLVKRGTLTDTQYF	TGCGCCAGCAGCTTGGTCAAAAGGGGGACTCTCACAGATACGCAGTATTTT
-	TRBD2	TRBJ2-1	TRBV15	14	CATRAGVFYNEQFF	TGTGCCACCAGGGCGGGGGTTTTCTACAATGAGCAGTTCTTC
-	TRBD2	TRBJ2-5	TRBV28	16	CASSLRRGGAFETQYF	TGTGCCAGCAGTTTACGACGCGGGGGGGCCTTTGAGACCCAGTACTTC
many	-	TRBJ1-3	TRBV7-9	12	CASSPRGNTIYF	TGTGCCAGCAGCCCAAGGGGAAACACCATATATTTT
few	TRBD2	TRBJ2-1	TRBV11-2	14	CASSVSGRGNEQFF	TGTGCCAGCAGCGTTAGCGGGAGGGGTAATGAGCAGTTCTTC
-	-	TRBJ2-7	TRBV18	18	CASSQEQKGAAVTYEQYF	TGTGCCAGCTCCCAAGAACAGAAAGGGGCAGCTGTGACCTACGAGCAGTACTTC
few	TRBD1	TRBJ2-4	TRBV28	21	CASSVPDRGHTLFLAKNIQYF	TGTGCCAGCAGTGTGCCGGACAGGGGGCACACTCTGTTTCTAGCCAAAAACATTCAGTACTTC
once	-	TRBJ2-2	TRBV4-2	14	CAISPGIEGGELFF	TGTGCCATCAGCCCCGGGATTGAAGGCGGGGAGCTGTTTTTT
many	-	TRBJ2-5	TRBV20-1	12	CSAIGGGETQYF	TGCAGTGCTATTGGGGGCGGGGAGACCCAGTACTTC
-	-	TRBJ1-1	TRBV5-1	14	CASSRTDPRREAFF	TGCGCCAGCAGCAGGACCGACCCCCGGCGGGAAGCTTTCTTT
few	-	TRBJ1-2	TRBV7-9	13	CASSLGQSAGYTF	TGTGCCAGCAGCTTAGGACAGTCTGCGGGCTACACCTTC
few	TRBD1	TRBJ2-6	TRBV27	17	CASSPKDRSSGANVLTF	TGTGCTAGCAGTCCCAAGGACAGGAGCTCTGGGGCCAACGTCCTGACTTTC
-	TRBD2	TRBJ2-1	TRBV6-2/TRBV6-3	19	CASTRRGLAGLVSYNEQFF	TGTGCCAGCACTAGACGGGGACTAGCGGGATTGGTATCCTACAATGAGCAGTTCTTC
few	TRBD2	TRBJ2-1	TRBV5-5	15	CASSFGAGVRNEQFF	TGTGCCAGCAGCTTTGGAGCGGGAGTTCGCAATGAGCAGTTCTTC
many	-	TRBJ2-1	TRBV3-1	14	CASSQALPHNEQFF	TGTGCCAGCAGCCAAGCACTCCCCCACAATGAGCAGTTCTTC